This entry lists 22 T cell receptor beta chains sequenced from one sample in a study of T cells after posttransplantation cyclophosphamide. Libraries were prepared by immunoSEQ multiplex PCR; TCRdb keeps only in-frame clonotypes and omits some of them. The data show around 19,000 clones, under 99% seen once. The naive gate required viable CD3+CD4+ or CD3+CD8+ cells with CCR7+CD45RA+CD45RO-CD95-CD27+CD28+ phenotype. Sequenced sample: naive CD4+ T cells sorted from PBMCs. Receptors were obtained from a man in his forties in good health, CMV-negative, and a related stem cell transplant donor.

The V call is TRBV5-1, the J call TRBJ1-1; 11 nucleotides align to TRBD1. The V gene end was trimmed by 4 bases and the J gene end by 2 bases; junction bases not matched to a gene: 7. CDR3 length: 16 residues. Germline values: CDR1 SGHRS, CDR2 YFSETQ. CDR3 protein: CASSPGQGAANTEAFF. The DNA of the CDR3 is TGCGCCAGCAGCCCTGGACAGGGGGCGGCCAACACTGAAGCTTTCTTT.

The chain carries TRBV5-1 and TRBJ2-3; D unresolved. V was trimmed by 0 bases and J by 3 bases, leaving 14 bases between them. Germline CDR1 is SGHRS and CDR2 is YFSETQ. CDR3 length equals 16 residues. CDR3 amino acids: CASSLGANSRTDTQYF. The CDR3 nucleotides read TGCGCCAGCAGCTTGGGGGCGAACTCCAGGACAGATACGCAGTATTTT.

The V gene is TRBV27, the J gene TRBJ1-2, with a possible D match to TRBD1 (5 bases). Trimming shortened V by 3 bases and J by 2 bases, and 7 bases separated the two germline ends. This CDR3 is built from 13 residues. The germline V gene has CDR1 MNHEY and CDR2 SMNVEV (reference sequence). In nucleotides, the CDR3 is TGTGCCAGCAGTTTCAGGGAAAACTATGGCTACACCTTC. Its translation: CASSFRENYGYTF.

The V gene is TRBV6-1, the J gene TRBJ2-7, with no clear D. From germline, CDR1 is MNHNS and CDR2 SASEGT. V was clipped by 3 bases and J by 6 bases, with 9 bases between them. The CDR3 has 12 amino acids. The CDR3 region is CASSERYREQYF. The CDR3 DNA reads as TGTGCCAGCAGTGAGAGGTACCGCGAGCAGTACTTC.

The chain combines TRBV6-6 with TRBJ1-1; no clear D. Germline lookup yields CDR1 MNHNY and CDR2 SVGAGI (reference sequence). The V gene lost 0 bases and the J gene lost 5 bases, with 13 bases spanning the gap. The CDR3 covers 15 residues. DNA of the CDR3: TGTGCCAGCAGTTACTCAGGACTTGAAGGTACTGAAGCTTTCTTT. Translation: CASSYSGLEGTEAFF.

J is TRBJ2-3 and V is TRBV21-1; TRBD2 was called by the table and not checked on the DNA. TRBV21-1 is a documented pseudogene. The CDR3 contains 16 residues. This chain's CDR3 is CASSKVGREGTDTQYF. CDR3 coding DNA: TGTGCCAGCAGCAAAGTTGGCAGGGAGGGCACAGATACGCAGTATTTT.

The J gene is TRBJ1-5, the V gene TRBV19; D gene uncertain. CDR1 and CDR2 (germline): LNHDA, SQIVND (reference sequence). The CDR3 spans 15 residues. Trimming removed 3 bases at V and 7 bases at J, with 16 bases between. CDR3 residues: CASSIHGEGGQPQHF. The CDR3 nucleotides read TGTGCCAGTAGTATTCACGGGGAGGGCGGGCAGCCCCAGCATTTT.

The gene calls are TRBV28 and TRBJ1-4; tentatively, D is TRBD1 (5 bases). Trimming pared 3 bases from V and 5 bases from J, leaving 13 bases between. This CDR3 contains 15 residues. Germline lookup yields CDR1 MDHEN and CDR2 SYDVKM. CDR3 region: CASSFGGETNEKLFF. CDR3 nucleotides: TGTGCCAGCAGTTTTGGGGGGGAGACCAATGAAAAACTGTTTTTT. Together with reference TRBV28 and TRBJ1-4, the CDR3 gives the full variable domain: DVKVTQSSRYLVKRTGEKVFLECVQDMDHENMFWYRQDPGLGLRLIYFSYDVKMKEKGDIPEGYSVSREKKERFSLILESASTNQTSMYLCASSFGGETNEKLFFGSGTQLSVL.

This chain connects TRBV5-4 to TRBJ2-3; 10 nucleotides line up with TRBD1. The CDR3 loop spans 15 amino acids. V gave up 5 bases and J gave up 4 bases; unmatched junction bases: 7. CDR1 and CDR2 (germline): SGHNT, YYREEE (reference sequence). The CDR3 DNA is TGTGCCAGCAGTCGACAGGGGGCGCGCGCAGATACGCAGTATTTT. Translating gives CASSRQGARADTQYF.

This chain connects TRBV29-1 to TRBJ2-3; D may be TRBD2 (6 bases). The CDR3 contains 11 residues. V lost 6 bases to trimming and J lost 10 bases, with 14 bases between them. CDR1 and CDR2 from the germline V gene are SQVTM and ANQGSEA. The CDR3 DNA is TGCAGCGTCGGGGGAGCAGTTGCGCAGTATTTT. Amino acids: CSVGGAVAQYF.

The chain combines TRBV29-1 with TRBJ2-1; 9 positions agree with TRBD2. Germline trimming cut 7 bases from V and 9 bases from J; bases unmatched to any gene: 10. The germline gives CDR1 SQVTM, CDR2 ANQGSEA. This CDR3 has 13 amino acids. The CDR3 nucleotides read TGCAGCGGATTAGCGACTAGCGGCGGTGAGCAGTTCTTC. As protein: CSGLATSGGEQFF.

As DNA, the CDR3 is TGTGCCAGCAGCATCCAGCCGGGAGGCACAGATACGCAGTATTTT. This translates into CASSIQPGGTDTQYF. The chain links TRBV11-3 to TRBJ2-3, with D possibly matching TRBD2 (6 bases). Germline CDR1 and CDR2: SGHNT and YENEEA. CDR3 length: 15 amino acids. V lost 5 bases to trimming and J lost 1 base, with 13 bases between them.

The V call is TRBV28, the J call TRBJ1-5; TRBD1 might be the D (6 bases). V was trimmed by 2 bases and J by 8 bases, leaving 25 bases between them. The germline V gene encodes CDR1 MDHEN and CDR2 SYDVKM. The CDR3 length is 18 residues. The chain's CDR3 is CASSLGTGRGRIWEPQHF. CDR3 DNA sequence: TGTGCCAGCAGTTTAGGGACGGGCAGGGGTAGAATATGGGAGCCCCAGCATTTT.

The rearrangement links TRBV5-6 to TRBJ1-1; D remains unclear. This CDR3 contains 12 residues. Trimming left V 4 bases short and J 3 bases short, with 7 bases between. The germline V gene has CDR1 SGHDT and CDR2 YYEEEE. The chain's CDR3 is CASSLVDTEAFF. The CDR3 DNA reads TGTGCCAGCAGCCTGGTCGACACTGAAGCTTTCTTT.

This chain joins TRBV23-1 and TRBJ1-1; D gene ambiguous. TRBV23-1 is an open reading frame whose function is uncertain. The CDR3 totals 20 residues. The ends were cut back, 4 bases at V and 1 base at J, with 28 bases in the middle. The CDR3 loop reads CASSRLMHPAGPLRNTEAFF. As DNA, the CDR3 is TGCGCCAGCAGTCGTTTAATGCACCCGGCGGGCCCTCTGAGGAACACTGAAGCTTTCTTT.

The rearrangement links TRBV12-5 to TRBJ2-3; the match to TRBD1 covers 8 bases. The CDR3 is made up of 14 amino acids. The V and J ends lost 6 bases and 3 bases, in that order; junction bases with no gene match: 5. Germline loops: CDR1 LGHNT, CDR2 FRNRAP. The CDR3 spells CASGPGQGTDTQYF. The CDR3 DNA reads as TGTGCTAGTGGCCCAGGACAGGGAACAGATACGCAGTATTTT.

The V gene is TRBV28, the J gene TRBJ2-5; possibly TRBD1 for D (5 bases). Germline assignment: CDR1 MDHEN and CDR2 SYDVKM. V shed 7 bases and J shed 4 bases, with 19 bases lying between them. This CDR3 is built from 15 residues. The CDR3 loop reads CASTPFTPGRETQYF. In nucleotides, the CDR3 is TGTGCCAGCACCCCCTTTACACCAGGGCGAGAGACCCAGTACTTC.

The chain employs TRBV6-1 and TRBJ1-5; 7 bases map to TRBD1. The germline V gene encodes CDR1 MNHNS and CDR2 SASEGT. The CDR3 is 15 amino acids. V lost 9 bases to trimming and J lost 0 bases; unmatched junction nucleotides: 8. CDR3 DNA: TGTGCCAGTTCCGGGACAGAGTATAGCAATCAGCCCCAGCATTTT. It specifies CASSGTEYSNQPQHF.

This chain connects TRBV6-6 to TRBJ2-3; 9 nucleotides agree with TRBD2. Trimming cost V 2 bases and J 2 bases; bases outside gene matches: 5. The CDR3 covers 16 residues. Germline CDR1 and CDR2: MNHNY and SVGAGI (reference sequence). The CDR3 protein is CASSYGLAGITDTQYF. The CDR3 DNA sequence: TGTGCCAGCAGTTACGGTCTAGCGGGAATCACAGATACGCAGTATTTT.

The J gene is TRBJ2-7, the V gene TRBV7-8; 7 nucleotides agree with TRBD2. The germline V gene encodes CDR1 SGHVS and CDR2 FQNEAQ. Trimming cost V 7 bases and J 2 bases; bases outside gene matches: 11. The CDR3 is 15 residues long. CDR3 region: CASTLRSGATYEQYF. As DNA, the CDR3 is TGTGCCAGCACCCTAAGGAGCGGGGCAACCTACGAGCAGTACTTC.

The V and J genes are TRBV28 and TRBJ2-2, with 15 bases lining up with TRBD2. CDR1 is MDHEN, CDR2 SYDVKM, per germline. This CDR3 is built from 19 residues. V trimming: 6 bases; J trimming: 5 bases; junction bases outside the gene matches: 13. CDR3 sequence reads: CASSPRTSGRASRTGELFF. CDR3 nucleotides: TGTGCCAGCAGCCCCCGGACTAGCGGGAGGGCCAGTAGGACCGGGGAGCTGTTTTTT.

The rearrangement joins TRBV28 to TRBJ2-5, with 9 bases matching TRBD2. This CDR3 is 17 amino acids long. Germline values: CDR1 MDHEN, CDR2 SYDVKM. J lost 5 bases, V lost 2 bases, and 12 bases had no gene match. CDR3 region: CASSLRASGEGGETQYF. DNA for the CDR3: TGTGCCAGCAGTTTAAGGGCTAGCGGGGAAGGCGGTGAGACCCAGTACTTC.